A selection of T cell receptor beta chains follows, all from one sample in a study of control samples from healthy donors and cancer patients. Some clones are missing from TCRdb's copy, which holds only in-frame ones; the method was immunoSEQ multiplex PCR. This sample carries around 100,000 clones, roughly 90% of them seen once, and the ten largest clones take about 20%. The sequencing input was PBMCs. The receptors originated from a man in his sixties with lung cancer. Both conserved end residues are part of each CDR3. The D gene is left open where the match is weak. A clone size is listed for some rows: how often the clone was seen (once, few, many), or a class if it is expanded.

CDR3aa: CASSFSEMNTEAFF
CDR3nt: TGTGCCAGCAGCTTCTCTGAAATGAACACTGAAGCTTTCTTT
v_gene: TRBV7-8
abundance: .
d_gene: .
j_gene: TRBJ1-1

CDR3aa: CATSDAAGGIEQFF
CDR3nt: TGTGCCACCAGTGACGCGGCCGGCGGGATCGAGCAGTTCTTC
v_gene: TRBV24-1
abundance: .
d_gene: .
j_gene: TRBJ2-1

CDR3aa: CASSLMMTGSTGELFF
CDR3nt: TGTGCCAGCAGCTTAATGATGACAGGTTCCACCGGGGAGCTGTTTTTT
v_gene: TRBV7-3
abundance: .
d_gene: .
j_gene: TRBJ2-2

CDR3aa: CASSLSMQAGNTIYF
CDR3nt: TGCGCCAGCAGCTTGTCGATGCAGGCTGGAAACACCATATATTTT
v_gene: TRBV5-1
abundance: .
d_gene: .
j_gene: TRBJ1-3

CDR3aa: CASSKEGATNEKLFF
CDR3nt: TGTGCCAGCAGCAAAGAGGGGGCAACTAATGAAAAACTGTTTTTT
v_gene: TRBV7-6
abundance: once
d_gene: .
j_gene: TRBJ1-4

CDR3aa: CAISESAASGNTIYF
CDR3nt: TGTGCCATCAGTGAGTCCGCAGCCTCTGGAAACACCATATATTTT
v_gene: TRBV10-3
abundance: .
d_gene: .
j_gene: TRBJ1-3

CDR3aa: CASSLDFRASFEQYF
CDR3nt: TGTGCCAGCAGCTTGGATTTCAGGGCGAGTTTCGAGCAGTACTTC
v_gene: TRBV5-8
abundance: .
d_gene: .
j_gene: TRBJ2-7

CDR3aa: CASSSRGPGELFF
CDR3nt: TGTGCCAGCAGCTCCCGGGGGCCCGGGGAGCTGTTTTTT
v_gene: TRBV11-3
abundance: .
d_gene: .
j_gene: TRBJ2-2

CDR3aa: CASSEGGGVRETQYF
CDR3nt: TGTGCCAGCAGTGAAGGAGGGGGCGTTAGAGAGACCCAGTACTTC
v_gene: TRBV25-1
abundance: few
d_gene: .
j_gene: TRBJ2-5

CDR3aa: CASSSLQLGQPQHF
CDR3nt: TGTGCCAGCAGCTCATTACAACTCGGCCAGCCCCAGCATTTT
v_gene: TRBV5-6
abundance: .
d_gene: .
j_gene: TRBJ1-5

CDR3aa: CASSVGGGSGNTIYF
CDR3nt: TGTGCCAGCAGCGTAGGTGGAGGCTCTGGAAACACCATATATTTT
v_gene: TRBV9
abundance: .
d_gene: .
j_gene: TRBJ1-3

CDR3aa: CASSPGGGGKNYGYTF
CDR3nt: TGTGCCAGCAGCCCCGGGGGCGGTGGAAAAAACTATGGCTACACCTTC
v_gene: TRBV7-2
abundance: .
d_gene: .
j_gene: TRBJ1-2

CDR3aa: CASSYRRGMGYGYTF
CDR3nt: TGTGCCAGCAGCTACCGGCGGGGAATGGGGTATGGCTACACCTTC
v_gene: TRBV5-6
abundance: .
d_gene: .
j_gene: TRBJ1-2

CDR3aa: CASSSQGAGYSNQPQHF
CDR3nt: TGTGCCAGCAGCTCACAGGGGGCGGGATATAGCAATCAGCCCCAGCATTTT
v_gene: TRBV7-8
abundance: .
d_gene: TRBD1
j_gene: TRBJ1-5

CDR3aa: CASISVSLGNTEAFF
CDR3nt: TGTGCCAGCATATCGGTCAGTTTAGGGAACACTGAAGCTTTCTTT
v_gene: TRBV6-5
abundance: few
d_gene: .
j_gene: TRBJ1-1

CDR3aa: CASSRTDRAGTDTQYF
CDR3nt: TGTGCCAGCAGTCGGACGGACAGGGCGGGCACAGATACGCAGTATTTT
v_gene: TRBV6-2/TRBV6-3
abundance: .
d_gene: TRBD1
j_gene: TRBJ2-3

CDR3aa: CATSREGKYGYTF
CDR3nt: TGTGCCACCAGCAGAGAAGGGAAGTATGGCTACACCTTC
v_gene: TRBV15
abundance: .
d_gene: .
j_gene: TRBJ1-2

CDR3aa: CAISESRGIANEKLFF
CDR3nt: TGTGCCATCAGTGAATCCAGGGGGATAGCTAATGAAAAACTGTTTTTT
v_gene: TRBV10-3
abundance: .
d_gene: TRBD1
j_gene: TRBJ1-4

CDR3aa: CASGAGGPSPLHF
CDR3nt: TGCGCCAGCGGAGCAGGGGGCCCTTCACCCCTCCACTTT
v_gene: TRBV5-1
abundance: .
d_gene: TRBD1
j_gene: TRBJ1-6

CDR3aa: CASSLLLWSSTSDTQYF
CDR3nt: TGTGCCAGCAGCTTACTCCTCTGGTCCTCAACTTCAGATACGCAGTATTTT
v_gene: TRBV7-8
abundance: once
d_gene: .
j_gene: TRBJ2-3

CDR3aa: CASRDSLYGYTF
CDR3nt: TGTGCCAGCCGAGACAGTCTATATGGCTACACCTTC
v_gene: TRBV6-5
abundance: few
d_gene: .
j_gene: TRBJ1-2

CDR3aa: CASTDLGQVNGYTF
CDR3nt: TGTGCCAGCACCGACTTAGGACAGGTTAATGGCTACACCTTC
v_gene: TRBV6-6
abundance: .
d_gene: TRBD1
j_gene: TRBJ1-2

CDR3aa: CASSLGLYNEQFF
CDR3nt: TGTGCCAGCAGCTTGGGACTGTACAATGAGCAGTTCTTC
v_gene: TRBV5-4
abundance: .
d_gene: .
j_gene: TRBJ2-1